This entry lists 26 T cell receptor beta chains sequenced from one sample in a study of shared clonotypes between healthy human individuals. The assay was immunoSEQ multiplex PCR, and TCRdb's table has in-frame clones only and misses some. The top ten hold around 12% of the sample, which has about 500,000 clones, around 77% seen once. The sample consisted of PBMCs. These TCRs come from a woman between 35 and 50 years old in good health. Some clones in this sample may be carry-over from other donors' samples.

The V and J genes are TRBV9 and TRBJ1-1; a weak D match, TRBD1 (6 bases). The V end lost 0 bases, the J end lost 3 bases, and 15 bases lay between the germline ends. This CDR3 is 16 amino acids long. Germline V CDR1 and CDR2: SGDLS, YYNGEE. In DNA, the CDR3 is TGTGCCAGCAGCGTAGGGGGGCAGGCTTGGGACACTGAAGCTTTCTTT. Amino acid sequence: CASSVGGQAWDTEAFF.

As concerns this clone: The sample contains more than one DNA sequence encoding this CDR3. This sequence joins TRBV30 and TRBJ2-7, with 7 bases matching TRBD2. Germline-derived CDR1 and CDR2 are GTSNPN and SVGIG (reference sequence). V dropped 1 base and J dropped 2; count of bases not matched to a gene: 8. The CDR3 consists of 15 residues. In DNA, the CDR3 is TGTGCCTGGAGTGGTCAGGCGGGAGTTGCCTACGAGCAGTACTTC. The encoded protein is CAWSGQAGVAYEQYF.

Concerning this clone: A far bigger clonotype differs at one base, so this is likely a read error. The CDR3 does not close with the conserved phenylalanine or tryptophan, likely indicating a read error. The genes are TRBV19 and TRBJ1-1, with a weak D call TRBD1 (5 bases). The CDR3 is made up of 13 amino acids. Germline loops: CDR1 LNHDA, CDR2 SQIVND (reference sequence). V was pared by 5 bases and J by 2 bases, with 9 bases between. The chain's CDR3 is CASSSGLNTEAFL. CDR3 nucleotides: TGTGCCAGTAGTTCAGGGCTCAACACTGAAGCTTTCCTT.

V usage is TRBV25-1 and J usage is TRBJ2-1, with 8 bases that match TRBD1. Germline V lookup: CDR1 MGHDK, CDR2 SYGVNS. This CDR3 region has 14 residues. V was clipped by 4 bases and J by 2 bases; unmatched bases: 1. For the CDR3, the DNA is TGTGCCAGCAGTGCACAGGGGGCCTACAATGAGCAGTTCTTC. This codes for CASSAQGAYNEQFF.

This clone was counted once. The CDR3 DNA follows: TGTGCCAGCAGCCCCGGGACTAGTTCGCATGAGCAGTTCTTC. Residues: CASSPGTSSHEQFF. This chain connects TRBV27 to TRBJ2-1; 8 bases are a match to TRBD2. Germline trimming cut 6 bases from V and 8 bases from J; bases unmatched to any gene: 9. From germline, CDR1 is MNHEY and CDR2 SMNVEV (reference sequence). This CDR3 has 14 residues.

This chain connects TRBV5-1 to TRBJ2-2; D perhaps matches TRBD1 (6 bases). Trimming stripped 3 bases from V and 6 bases from J, with 12 bases between. The germline gives CDR1 SGHRS, CDR2 YFSETQ. This CDR3 region has 14 residues. In DNA, the CDR3 is TGCGCCAGCAGCTGGGGGCAGGGACCCGGGGAGCTGTTTTTT. Its translation: CASSWGQGPGELFF.

The CDR3 DNA reads as TGTGCCAGCAGTCAAAGACAGGGGGCGGCCTATGGCTACACCTTC. Encoded protein: CASSQRQGAAYGYTF. The V call is TRBV2, the J call TRBJ1-2; 10 bases line up with TRBD1. V trimming: 5 bases; J trimming: 4 bases; junction bases outside the gene matches: 7. The CDR3 runs 15 residues. Germline CDR1 and CDR2: SNHLY and FYNNEI.

This chain connects TRBV6-6 to TRBJ1-4; 9 positions agree with TRBD1. The CDR3 runs 16 residues. Germline V gene lookup returns CDR1 MNHNY and CDR2 SVGAGI (reference sequence). Losses at the gene ends were 0 bases for V and 7 bases for J; bases not matched to a gene: 6. The CDR3 DNA sequence: TGTGCCAGCAGTTACTCGTCCGGGACAGGGATTGAAAAACTGTTTTTT. As protein: CASSYSSGTGIEKLFF.

As for this clone: A read error may produce the germline difference seen at one junction end. Other DNA sequences in the same sample also yield this CDR3. The rearrangement uses TRBV18 and TRBJ1-2; no definite D call. Germline values: CDR1 KGHSH, CDR2 LQKENI. The CDR3 runs 12 residues. CDR3 in amino acids: CASPPPDYGYTF. The CDR3 region has the DNA TGTGCCAGCCCACCACCGGACTATGGCTACACCTTC.

This clone occurred a few times. The chain carries TRBV19 and TRBJ1-1; 8 nucleotides line up with TRBD1. In germline, CDR1 is LNHDA, CDR2 SQIVND (reference sequence). This CDR3 comprises 14 residues. V gave up 6 bases and J gave up 0 bases; unmatched junction bases: 3. This CDR3 is CASRWTGLNTEAFF. DNA for the CDR3: TGTGCCAGTAGATGGACAGGGTTGAACACTGAAGCTTTCTTT. The full variable domain, rest sourced from reference TRBV19 and TRBJ1-1, is DGGITQSPKYLFRKEGQNVTLSCEQNLNHDAMYWYRQDPGQGLRLIYYSQIVNDFQKGDIAEGYSVSREKKESFPLTVTSAQKNPTAFYLCASRWTGLNTEAFFGQGTRLTVV.

The chain links TRBV11-2 to TRBJ2-2, with D possibly matching TRBD1 (6 bases). The germline CDR1 and CDR2 sequences are SGHAT and FQNNGV. Trimming shortened V by 0 bases and J by 0 bases, and 14 bases separated the two germline ends. The CDR3 totals 18 residues. The CDR3 DNA reads as TGTGCCAGCAGCTTAGAGCCCGGACAGCCCGCGAACACCGGGGAGCTGTTTTTT. It codes for CASSLEPGQPANTGELFF.

The chain links TRBV28 to TRBJ1-2, with D unclear. Germline V gene sequence: CDR1 MDHEN, CDR2 SYDVKM. The V and J ends lost 4 bases and 5 bases respectively, with 8 bases between them. This CDR3 is built from 12 residues. The CDR3 region is CASSSNRYGYTF. The CDR3 bases are TGTGCCAGCAGTTCCAACAGATATGGCTACACCTTC.

This clone was recorded at least ten times. The junction departs from the called germline gene at one end, perhaps through a read error. This rearrangement joins TRBV7-7 to TRBJ2-1; TRBD2 might be the D (6 bases). The CDR3 contains 16 residues. The germline V gene has CDR1 SSHAT and CDR2 FNYEAQ (reference sequence). In DNA, the CDR3 is TGTGCTAGCAGCCCCCAGACTACCCGCCTTGGGGGGGAGCAGTTCTTC. Translated, it gives CASSPQTTRLGGEQFF.

The chain combines TRBV7-2 with TRBJ2-5; the D is unclear. Germline CDR1 is SGHTA and CDR2 is FQGNSA. V was shortened by 4 bases and J by 6 bases, with 15 bases between the two germline ends. The CDR3 loop spans 14 amino acids. The CDR3 loop is CASSSTGPYQTQYF. In nucleotides, the CDR3 is TGTGCCAGCAGCTCAACTGGGCCCTACCAGACCCAGTACTTC.

The chain is built from TRBV30 and TRBJ1-2, with D perhaps TRBD1 (5 bases). CDR3 size: 11 residues. V lost 5 bases and J 7 bases, leaving 11 bases between the germline ends. CDR1 and CDR2 from the germline V gene are GTSNPN and SVGIG (reference sequence). This CDR3 reads CAWGTLSGYTF. DNA of the CDR3: TGTGCCTGGGGGACTCTCTCTGGCTACACCTTC.

Concerning this clone itself: A single base is all that separates this from a far larger clone, so a read error is likely. CDR3 residues: CASSEHRDQTSNEQFF. In DNA, the CDR3 is TGTGCCAGCAGTGAACACAGGGACCAAACGTCCAATGAGCAGTTCTTC. The chain uses TRBV25-1 and TRBJ2-1, with D possibly being TRBD1 (6 bases). This CDR3 spans 16 amino acids. Germline assignment: CDR1 MGHDK and CDR2 SYGVNS. Trimming pared 2 bases from V and 6 bases from J, leaving 17 bases between.

V gene TRBV28 combines with J gene TRBJ2-2; D remains unclear. Trimming left V 3 bases short and J 1 base short, with 9 bases between. CDR3 size: 15 residues. Per germline, CDR1 MDHEN and CDR2 SYDVKM. For the CDR3, the DNA is TGTGCCAGCAGTTTGGGCGGCGGGAACACCGGGGAGCTGTTTTTT. Translated, it gives CASSLGGGNTGELFF. The full variable domain, with the rest looked up from reference TRBV28 and TRBJ2-2, is DVKVTQSSRYLVKRTGEKVFLECVQDMDHENMFWYRQDPGLGLRLIYFSYDVKMKEKGDIPEGYSVSREKKERFSLILESASTNQTSMYLCASSLGGGNTGELFFGEGSRLTVL.

In regard to this clone: A far larger clone differs by one base, so this is likely a read error. The V and J genes are TRBV2 and TRBJ2-5, with 8 bases lining up with TRBD2. V shed 5 bases, J shed 9 bases, and the junction held 11 bases outside the gene matches. The CDR3 runs 14 residues. CDR1 is SNHLY and CDR2 is FYNNEI in the germline V gene. The CDR3: CASSRQREREAQYF. CDR3 DNA sequence: TGTGCCAGCAGTCGGCAGCGGGAGCGCGAGGCCCAGTACTTC.

Comments on this clone: This sequence is one base from a far larger clone and is likely a read error. The chain recombines TRBV5-6 with TRBJ1-1; D remains unclear. Germline CDR1 is SGHDT and CDR2 is YYEEEE. CDR3 size: 16 residues. The CDR3 DNA is TGTGCCAGCAGCTTGTCGACAAGCCGGTGGAACACTGGAGCTTTCTTT. As protein: CASSLSTSRWNTGAFF.

The chain joins TRBV28 to TRBJ1-2; 7 bases are shared with TRBD1. Germline trimming cut 6 bases from V and 2 bases from J; bases unmatched to any gene: 3. The CDR3 contains 13 residues. CDR1 MDHEN and CDR2 SYDVKM come from the germline V gene. The CDR3 coding sequence is TGTGCCAGCAGGACAGGGCCAAACTATGGCTACACCTTC. Its protein product is CASRTGPNYGYTF.

J is TRBJ2-7 and V is TRBV5-1; 7 positions match TRBD1. The CDR3 sequence is 14 residues long. The germline V gene encodes CDR1 SGHRS and CDR2 YFSETQ. V lost 0 bases to trimming and J lost 3 bases; unmatched junction nucleotides: 3. The CDR3 nucleotides are TGCGCCAGCAGCTTGGGACAGGGATTCTACGAGCAGTACTTC. Protein sequence: CASSLGQGFYEQYF.

This rearrangement joins TRBV30 to TRBJ2-5; D uncertain. The V gene's germline CDR1 is GTSNPN and CDR2 SVGIG (reference sequence). The ends were cut back, 0 bases at V and 1 base at J, with 6 bases in the middle. The CDR3 has 13 residues. The CDR3 sequence is CAWSVGFQETQYF. The CDR3, as DNA: TGTGCCTGGAGTGTGGGATTCCAAGAGACCCAGTACTTC.

This clone has a count of ten or more. The genes are TRBV19 and TRBJ2-4, with TRBD1 matching 7 bases. Trimming at V came to 3 bases and at J to 6 bases, leaving 8 bases not matched to a gene. Looked up from germline, CDR1 is LNHDA and CDR2 is SQIVND (reference sequence). The CDR3 extends over 15 amino acids. The chain's CDR3 is CASSISTGTRNIQYF. DNA for the CDR3: TGTGCCAGTAGTATTTCGACAGGGACGCGAAACATTCAGTACTTC.

The chain is built from TRBV28 and TRBJ2-2, with D possibly TRBD1 on 6 matching bases. This CDR3 is 14 amino acids long. From germline, CDR1 is MDHEN and CDR2 SYDVKM. V lost 10 bases and J lost 8, with 20 bases in between. The CDR3 DNA reads as TGTGCCACTTCGCTGGGACAACCCCCTGGGGAGCTGTTTTTT. It yields the protein CATSLGQPPGELFF.

The chain couples TRBV5-1 to TRBJ2-7; either TRBD1 or TRBD2 may fit D (5 bases each). With 0 bases removed from V and 4 bases from J, the gap between germline ends came to 11 bases. CDR1 is SGHRS, CDR2 YFSETQ, per germline. This CDR3 region has 14 residues. This chain's CDR3 is CASSLAGTQYEQYF. As DNA, the CDR3 is TGCGCCAGCAGCTTGGCCGGGACGCAGTACGAGCAGTACTTC.

The gene calls are TRBV10-3 and TRBJ2-1; TRBD2 matches at 9 bases. V was pared by 10 bases and J by 5 bases, with 12 bases of the junction left unmatched. CDR1 and CDR2 (germline): ENHRY, SYGVKD. CDR3 length equals 15 residues. CDR3 sequence (DNA): TGTGCCACCCGGAACATGGGACTAGCCGACAATGAGCAGTTCTTC. Residues: CATRNMGLADNEQFF.